These 13 T cell receptor beta chains came from one sample sequenced in a study of T and B cells in COVID-19 patients. TRB rearrangements were amplified by multiplex PCR with BIOMED2 TRB-A/B primers. Each CDR3 protein gets one entry after TCRdb re-called the multiplex PCR reads with MiXCR. Among 7,500 to 8,000 distinct CDR3 sequences listed, 26% were seen once. Each TRB amplification used roughly 220-550 ng of genomic DNA from blood. The sequencing input was blood. All receptors come from a human donor with active COVID-19.

This clonotype is medium-sized. V usage is TRBV27 and J usage is TRBJ2-7; no definite D call. Germline values: CDR1 MNHEY, CDR2 SMNVEV (reference sequence). The CDR3 has 11 residues. With 4 bases removed from V and 7 bases from J, the gap between germline ends came to 8 bases. Here the CDR3 DNA reads TGTGCCAGCAGTTCCCATAATGAGCAGTACTTC. Its protein is CASSSHNEQYF.

In its sample, this clonotype ranks as medium-sized (0.01 to 0.1%). J is TRBJ2-7 and V is TRBV6-5; weak D call: TRBD1 (6 bases). Trimming pared 9 bases from V and 5 bases from J, leaving 17 bases between. This CDR3 spans 13 amino acids. In germline, CDR1 is MNHEY, CDR2 SVGAGI. The CDR3 DNA is TGTGCCAGTCAACGGGCTGGGGGCAACGAGCAGTACTTC. Translation gives CASQRAGGNEQYF.

This clonotype was seen ten or more times. The chain links TRBV6-2 or TRBV6-3 to TRBJ1-4; D unclear. Looked up from germline, CDR1 is MNHEY and CDR2 is SVGEGT. The CDR3 runs to 15 residues. The V and J ends lost 0 bases and 8 bases respectively, with 13 bases between them. The CDR3 coding sequence is TGTGCCAGCAGTTACTCTTGGGCATCGGCGGAAAAACTGTTTTTT. Translated: CASSYSWASAEKLFF.

The rearrangement links TRBV7-9 to TRBJ2-1, with 8 bases fitting TRBD2. In germline, CDR1 is SEHNR, CDR2 FQNEAQ (reference sequence). The CDR3 is 16 amino acids. The trim removed 5 bases at V and 5 bases at J, leaving 11 bases unmatched. In DNA form, the CDR3 reads TGTGCCAGCAGCCCGCCCCTAGCGGGTAGCGACAATGAGCAGTTCTTC. Its translation: CASSPPLAGSDNEQFF.

This chain joins TRBV6-4 and TRBJ2-6, with unresolved D. The V and J ends lost 5 bases and 4 bases respectively, with 9 bases between them. The germline V gene has CDR1 MRHNA and CDR2 SNTAGT. The CDR3 is made up of 14 amino acids. CDR3: CASSSADGANVLTF. The CDR3, as DNA: TGTGCCAGCAGTTCGGCAGACGGGGCCAACGTCCTGACTTTC.

By its share, this clonotype is medium-sized. This chain uses TRBV6-2 or TRBV6-3 with TRBJ2-2; possible D gene TRBD2, 6 bases. CDR1 is MNHEY, CDR2 SVGEGT, per germline. The CDR3 spans 13 residues. V lost 6 bases, J lost 9 bases, and 14 bases lay in between. Here the CDR3 DNA reads TGTGCCAGCAGCGGGACTGATCACCGGGAGCTGTTTTTT. Protein sequence: CASSGTDHRELFF.

This clonotype is categorized as large (0.1 to 1%). V gene TRBV27 combines with J gene TRBJ2-5; D remains ambiguous. This CDR3 is 18 amino acids long. Trimming pared 2 bases from V and 5 bases from J, leaving 24 bases between. CDR1 is MNHEY, CDR2 SMNVEV, per germline (reference sequence). CDR3 sequence: CASSLRGIGSQQWETQYF. The CDR3 DNA sequence: TGTGCCAGCAGTTTACGTGGGATCGGTTCTCAGCAGTGGGAGACCCAGTACTTC.

The chain couples TRBV4-2 to TRBJ1-3, with D perhaps TRBD1 (5 bases). The CDR3 consists of 13 residues. With 6 bases removed from V and 6 bases from J, the gap between germline ends came to 12 bases. Germline CDR1 reads LGHNA; CDR2 reads YNFKEQ. CDR3 in DNA: TGTGCCAGCAGTGGGACGGGGGAAAACACCATATATTTT. Protein product: CASSGTGENTIYF.

The chain combines TRBV12-3 or TRBV12-4 with TRBJ2-5, with D perhaps matching TRBD1 or TRBD2 (5 bases each). Trimming left V 6 bases short and J 1 base short, with 21 bases between. The CDR3 runs 17 residues. The CDR3: CASRATLGDPFQETQYF. CDR3 coding DNA: TGTGCCAGCAGGGCTACGTTGGGGGACCCTTTCCAAGAGACCCAGTACTTC.

By share, this clonotype counts as medium-sized. The CDR3 coding sequence is TGCAGCGTTGTATTTGGGAACAATCTCCAAGAGACCCAGTACTTC. Translation: CSVVFGNNLQETQYF. The V and J genes are TRBV29-1 and TRBJ2-5; D ambiguous. V lost 4 bases to trimming and J lost 1 base, with 16 bases between them. The germline CDR1 and CDR2 sequences are SQVTM and ANQGSEA. CDR3 length: 15 residues.

This sequence joins TRBV4-2 and TRBJ2-7, with a weak D call TRBD2 (5 bases). Germline V CDR1 and CDR2: LGHNA, YNFKEQ. V was clipped by 0 bases and J by 3 bases, with 9 bases between them. The CDR3 extends over 14 amino acids. This chain's CDR3 is CASSQDWGDYEQYF. The CDR3 bases are TGTGCCAGCAGCCAAGATTGGGGAGACTACGAGCAGTACTTC.

In this sample, this clonotype turned up a few times. This chain connects TRBV6-5 to TRBJ2-1; no clear D gene. V was cut by 6 bases and J by 3 bases, with 9 bases left in between. Germline V gene data show CDR1 as MNHEY and CDR2 as SVGAGI. This CDR3 contains 13 residues. In nucleotides, the CDR3 is TGTGCCAGCAGCCCCCCGGGCTACAATGAGCAGTTCTTC. This sequence encodes CASSPPGYNEQFF.

V is TRBV5-5 and J is TRBJ1-5; D remains ambiguous. CDR1 is SGHKS and CDR2 is YYEKEE in the germline V gene (reference sequence). This CDR3 comprises 15 residues. V was trimmed by 0 bases and J by 2 bases, leaving 9 bases between them. This CDR3 reads CASSLGRTGNQPQHF. CDR3 nucleotide sequence: TGTGCCAGCAGCTTGGGGAGAACGGGCAATCAGCCCCAGCATTTT.